One T cell receptor (beta chain) is described in this entry. This CDR3 region has 13 residues. Germline V gene data show CDR1 as SGDLS and CDR2 as YYNGEE. V was clipped by 2 bases and J by 5 bases, with 10 bases between them. These data originate in a study of brain T cells in children with intractable seizures. Clones were read by immunoSEQ multiplex PCR, and TCRdb kept only the in-frame ones, dropping some. The sample carries 110,000 or so clones, around 94% recorded once. The chain joins TRBV9 to TRBJ2-5; TRBD1 might be the D (5 bases). This receptor was identified in a boy under two years old with hemimegalencephaly and intractable seizures. Sequencing used peripheral blood, obtained at surgery. CDR3 amino acids: CASSVAPGETQYF. CDR3 sequence (DNA): TGTGCCAGCAGCGTCGCCCCAGGGGAGACCCAGTACTTC.